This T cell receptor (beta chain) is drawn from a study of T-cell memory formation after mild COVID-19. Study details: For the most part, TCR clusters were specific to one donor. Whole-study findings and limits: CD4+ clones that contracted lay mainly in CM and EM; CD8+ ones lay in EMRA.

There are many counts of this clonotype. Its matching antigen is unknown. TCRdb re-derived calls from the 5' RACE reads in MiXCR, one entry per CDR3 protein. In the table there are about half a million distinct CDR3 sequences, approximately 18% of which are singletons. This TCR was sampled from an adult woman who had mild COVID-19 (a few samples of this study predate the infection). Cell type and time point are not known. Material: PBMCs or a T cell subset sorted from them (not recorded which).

The CDR3 protein is CATSDPLTGDNEQFF. The CDR3 region has the DNA TGTGCCACCAGTGATCCCTTGACAGGGGACAATGAGCAGTTCTTC. V gene TRBV24-1 combines with J gene TRBJ2-1, with TRBD1 matching 8 bases. The CDR3 totals 15 residues. V was pared by 3 bases and J by 5 bases, with 5 bases of the junction left unmatched. Germline loops: CDR1 KGHDR, CDR2 SFDVKD.